One sample yielded the 18 T cell receptor beta chains listed below, sequenced in a study of shared clonotypes between healthy human individuals. Repertoires were generated with immunoSEQ multiplex PCR, while TCRdb's copy carries only in-frame clones and drops some. The sample contains a few million clones, nearly 97% of which appear only once. The sequenced sample consisted of naive CD4+ T cells sorted from blood. The subset here: CD45RA+ positively selected. The receptor set was obtained from a man younger than 30 in good health.

The chain links TRBV2 to TRBJ2-2, with D hard to call. V gave up 3 bases and J gave up 1 base, with 6 bases separating them. Germline V gene data show CDR1 as SNHLY and CDR2 as FYNNEI. The CDR3 covers 14 residues. As DNA, the CDR3 is TGTGCCAGCAGTGATCCTGGGAACACCGGGGAGCTGTTTTTT. This translates into CASSDPGNTGELFF.

This clone was counted once. The rearrangement uses TRBV11-2 and TRBJ2-5; the match to TRBD2 covers 9 bases. Losses at the gene ends were 5 bases for V and 5 bases for J; bases not matched to a gene: 12. Germline values: CDR1 SGHAT, CDR2 FQNNGV. The CDR3 has 16 amino acids. The CDR3 sequence: CASSDTLRGRGETQYF. The CDR3 bases are TGTGCCAGCAGCGATACGCTACGCGGGAGGGGGGAGACCCAGTACTTC.

This clone has just one count. This chain links TRBV11-2 with TRBJ1-2; D gene uncertain. The V end was cut by 2 bases, the J end by 0 bases, with 7 bases between. The CDR3 spans 14 residues. Per germline, CDR1 SGHAT and CDR2 FQNNGV. CDR3 coding DNA: TGTGCCAGCAGCTTACGGGCAGCTAACTATGGCTACACCTTC. It specifies CASSLRAANYGYTF.

The chain couples TRBV11-2 to TRBJ2-5, with D tentatively TRBD2 (6 bases). CDR1 SGHAT and CDR2 FQNNGV come from the germline V gene. Deletions cut 3 bases from V and 5 bases from J, with 16 bases between. The CDR3 has 15 amino acids. The CDR3 DNA is TGTGCCAGCAGCTTGCGGGGCTCAACCGGGGAGACCCAGTACTTC. Residues: CASSLRGSTGETQYF.

The V and J genes are TRBV28 and TRBJ2-4, with D tentatively TRBD1 (5 bases). Germline V gives CDR1 MDHEN, CDR2 SYDVKM. The CDR3 has 16 amino acids. Trimming removed 6 bases at V and 0 bases at J, with 15 bases between. This CDR3 reads CASSPDSSLAKNIQYF. In DNA form, the CDR3 reads TGTGCCAGCAGCCCAGACAGTTCCCTAGCCAAAAACATTCAGTACTTC.

The chain links TRBV7-2 to TRBJ1-4; 7 nucleotides match TRBD1. The CDR3 runs 14 residues. Germline CDR1 SGHTA, CDR2 FQGNSA. The junction had 7 bases not matched to a gene; V was cut back by 5 bases and J by 7 bases. The CDR3 bases are TGTGCCAGCAGCCTTCGGCCAGGGGGTGAAAAACTGTTTTTT. Protein sequence: CASSLRPGGEKLFF. Variable domain in full (rest from reference TRBV7-2 and TRBJ1-4): GAGVSQSPSNKVTEKGKDVELRCDPISGHTALYWYRQSLGQGLEFLIYFQGNSAPDKSGLPSDRFSAERTGGSVSTLTIQRTQQEDSAVYLCASSLRPGGEKLFFGSGTQLSVL.

Points on this clone: The junction and the germline gene differ at one end; a read error may be behind it. This chain joins TRBV30 and TRBJ1-5; tentatively, D is TRBD1 (5 bases). CDR3 length equals 16 residues. Germline V gene lookup returns CDR1 GTSNPN and CDR2 SVGIG (reference sequence). The CDR3 spells CAWSVGGHYSSQPQHF. CDR3 bases: TGTGCCTGGAGTGTGGGCGGACATTATAGCAGTCAGCCCCAGCATTTT.

The chain has TRBV10-1 and TRBJ1-5; 7 nucleotides agree with TRBD1. J gave up 1 base and V 2 bases, and 11 bases lay outside the gene matches. Looked up from germline, CDR1 is WNHNN and CDR2 is SYGVQD (reference sequence). CDR3 size: 18 residues. DNA of the CDR3: TGCGCCAGCAGTGAGACGAAACAGGGGTTCGGCAGCAATCAGCCCCAGCATTTT. Its protein product is CASSETKQGFGSNQPQHF.

This clone has just one count. This chain uses TRBV19 with TRBJ2-7; D possibly corresponds to TRBD2 (6 bases). This CDR3 is built from 15 residues. CDR1 is LNHDA and CDR2 is SQIVND in the germline V gene (reference sequence). V gave up 7 bases and J gave up 2 bases, with 18 bases separating them. CDR3 nucleotide sequence: TGTGCCAGTACCGAGGGAGGTCAGAAACCCTACGAGCAGTACTTC. Its protein product is CASTEGGQKPYEQYF. The full variable domain, rest sourced from reference TRBV19 and TRBJ2-7, is DGGITQSPKYLFRKEGQNVTLSCEQNLNHDAMYWYRQDPGQGLRLIYYSQIVNDFQKGDIAEGYSVSREKKESFPLTVTSAQKNPTAFYLCASTEGGQKPYEQYFGPGTRLTVT.

V gene TRBV18 combines with J gene TRBJ1-1; a weak D match, TRBD1 (5 bases). This CDR3 comprises 14 residues. The germline CDR1 and CDR2 sequences are KGHSH and LQKENI. Trimming pared 0 bases from V and 7 bases from J, leaving 12 bases between. The CDR3 DNA reads as TGTGCCAGCTCACCACCGTATAGACAGATTGAAGCTTTCTTT. Protein sequence: CASSPPYRQIEAFF. The entire variable domain, with the rest obtained from reference TRBV18 and TRBJ1-1, is as follows: NAGVMQNPRHLVRRRGQEARLRCSPMKGHSHVYWYRQLPEEGLKFMVYLQKENIIDESGMPKERFSAEFPKEGPSILRIQQVVRGDSAAYFCASSPPYRQIEAFFGQGTRLTVV.

This chain uses TRBV5-1 with TRBJ1-2; a weak D match, TRBD1 (6 bases). Germline loops: CDR1 SGHRS, CDR2 YFSETQ. The CDR3 covers 17 residues. The germline V and J ends were trimmed by 0 bases and 7 bases, with 22 bases remaining between them. The CDR3 region is CASSLDQGMSPVRGYTF. The CDR3 bases are TGCGCCAGCAGCTTGGATCAGGGGATGAGTCCTGTCCGTGGCTACACCTTC. The full variable domain, rest sourced from reference TRBV5-1 and TRBJ1-2, is KAGVTQTPRYLIKTRGQQVTLSCSPISGHRSVSWYQQTPGQGLQFLFEYFSETQRNKGNFPGRFSGRQFSNSRSEMNVSTLELGDSALYLCASSLDQGMSPVRGYTFGSGTRLTVV.

The J gene is TRBJ1-6, the V gene TRBV30, with D possibly being TRBD1 (5 bases). The CDR3 contains 15 residues. V was cut by 4 bases and J by 3 bases, with 13 bases left in between. Germline-derived CDR1 and CDR2 are GTSNPN and SVGIG (reference sequence). The CDR3 reads CAWTGDGYYNSPLHF. In DNA, the CDR3 is TGTGCCTGGACCGGGGACGGGTACTATAATTCACCCCTCCACTTT.

With respect to this clone: This specimen includes other DNA sequences encoding the same CDR3. The chain carries TRBV27 and TRBJ1-5, with TRBD1 as a possible D gene (6 bases). Germline assignment: CDR1 MNHEY and CDR2 SMNVEV (reference sequence). The CDR3 runs to 16 residues. Trimming stripped 3 bases from V and 0 bases from J, with 12 bases between. This chain's CDR3 is CASSLSGDNSNQPQHF. CDR3 coding DNA: TGTGCCAGCAGTTTGTCAGGGGATAATAGCAATCAGCCCCAGCATTTT.

The rearrangement uses TRBV5-1 and TRBJ2-1; TRBD2 agrees at 14 bases. CDR3 size: 16 residues. J was trimmed by 9 bases and V by 3 bases; bases with no gene match: 8. Germline V gene sequence: CDR1 SGHRS, CDR2 YFSETQ. CDR3 nucleotide sequence: TGCGCCAGCAGCTCGGTGGGACTAGCGGGAGTGGGTGAGCAGTTCTTC. This codes for CASSSVGLAGVGEQFF.

The chain combines TRBV30 with TRBJ2-7; the D call may be TRBD1 or TRBD2 (5 bases each). CDR1 is GTSNPN, CDR2 SVGIG, per germline (reference sequence). The CDR3 is 13 residues long. Trimming removed 7 bases at V and 3 bases at J, with 16 bases between. CDR3 sequence reads: CASSGPQRYEQYF. CDR3 DNA sequence: TGTGCCTCTTCGGGACCCCAGCGCTACGAGCAGTACTTC.

The chain has TRBV6-5 and TRBJ2-7, with TRBD1 as a possible D gene (6 bases). CDR3 length: 11 residues. Germline V gene data show CDR1 as MNHEY and CDR2 as SVGAGI. V shed 7 bases and J shed 7 bases, with 11 bases lying between them. CDR3 DNA sequence: TGTGCCAGCACTAGGGGGAAGGAGCAGTACTTC. Protein product: CASTRGKEQYF.

In DNA, the CDR3 is TGTGCCAGCAGACGAGGGGGCACTGAAGCTTTCTTT. Its translation is CASRRGGTEAFF. The V and J genes are TRBV6-5 and TRBJ1-1; a possible D gene is TRBD1 (6 bases). V was trimmed by 6 bases and J by 4 bases, leaving 9 bases between them. From germline, CDR1 is MNHEY and CDR2 SVGAGI. The CDR3 contains 12 residues.

The chain employs TRBV28 and TRBJ2-2; TRBD2 is a possible D gene (6 bases). The length of the CDR3 is 14 residues. Germline lookup yields CDR1 MDHEN and CDR2 SYDVKM. V gave up 5 bases and J gave up 0 bases, with 7 bases separating them. CDR3 amino acids: CASSGTSNTGELFF. The CDR3 DNA sequence: TGTGCCAGCAGTGGGACTTCGAACACCGGGGAGCTGTTTTTT.